This T cell receptor (beta chain) is drawn from a study of blood T cell repertoires in COVID-19. TCRdb's copy holds only in-frame clones and misses some; the assay was immunoSEQ multiplex PCR. The sample includes about 350,000 clones, roughly 90% seen only once; the top ten take more than 0.8%. This CDR3 region has 14 residues. CDR1 is SGDLS, CDR2 YYNGEE, per germline. V was shortened by 2 bases and J by 8 bases, with 14 bases between the two germline ends. Clinical history reported by participants formed the basis on which cohorts were assigned. Two negative PCRs, clearance, or symptom resolution were required of recovered Cohort 3 donors.

Sequenced input: PBMCs or T cells enriched from blood (not recorded which). This clonotype was sampled from a woman in her 30s who had recovered from COVID-19. V usage is TRBV9 and J usage is TRBJ2-1; D might be TRBD1 (5 bases). The CDR3 sequence is CASSVTGPVHEQFF. CDR3 bases: TGTGCCAGCAGCGTTACAGGTCCGGTTCATGAGCAGTTCTTC.